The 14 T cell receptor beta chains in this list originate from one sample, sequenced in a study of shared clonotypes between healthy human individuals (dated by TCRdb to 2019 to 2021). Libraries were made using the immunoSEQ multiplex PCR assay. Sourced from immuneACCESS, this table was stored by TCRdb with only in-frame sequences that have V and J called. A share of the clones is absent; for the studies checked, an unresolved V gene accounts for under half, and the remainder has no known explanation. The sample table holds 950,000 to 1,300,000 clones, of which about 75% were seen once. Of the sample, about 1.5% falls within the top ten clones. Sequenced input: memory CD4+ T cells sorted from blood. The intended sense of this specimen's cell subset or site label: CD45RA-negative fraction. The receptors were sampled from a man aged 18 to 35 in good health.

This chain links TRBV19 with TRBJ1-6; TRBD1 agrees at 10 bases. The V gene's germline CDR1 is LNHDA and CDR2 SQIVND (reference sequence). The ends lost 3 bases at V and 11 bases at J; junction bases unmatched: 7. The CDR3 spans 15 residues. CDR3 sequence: CASSIPGQGSPPLHF. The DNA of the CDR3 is TGTGCCAGTAGTATTCCGGGACAGGGGAGTCCACCCCTCCACTTT.

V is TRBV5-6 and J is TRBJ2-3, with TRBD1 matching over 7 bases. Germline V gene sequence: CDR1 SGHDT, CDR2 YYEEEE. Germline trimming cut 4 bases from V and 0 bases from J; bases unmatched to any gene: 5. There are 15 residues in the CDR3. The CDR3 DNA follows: TGTGCCAGCAGCGCGACAGGGTCAAGCACAGATACGCAGTATTTT. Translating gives CASSATGSSTDTQYF.

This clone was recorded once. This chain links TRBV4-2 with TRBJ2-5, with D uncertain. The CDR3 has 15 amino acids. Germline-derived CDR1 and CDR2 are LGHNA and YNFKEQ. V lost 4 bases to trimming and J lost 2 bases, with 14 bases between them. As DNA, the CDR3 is TGTGCCAGCAGCCGAAGCACGACGGAGCAAGAGACCCAGTACTTC. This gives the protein CASSRSTTEQETQYF.

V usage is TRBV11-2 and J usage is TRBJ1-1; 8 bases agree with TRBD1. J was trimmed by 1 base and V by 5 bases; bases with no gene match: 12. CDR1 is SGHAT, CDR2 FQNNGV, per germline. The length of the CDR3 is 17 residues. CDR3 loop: CASSPFLGQASNTEAFF. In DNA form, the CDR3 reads TGTGCCAGCAGCCCTTTCCTGGGACAGGCGTCGAACACTGAAGCTTTCTTT.

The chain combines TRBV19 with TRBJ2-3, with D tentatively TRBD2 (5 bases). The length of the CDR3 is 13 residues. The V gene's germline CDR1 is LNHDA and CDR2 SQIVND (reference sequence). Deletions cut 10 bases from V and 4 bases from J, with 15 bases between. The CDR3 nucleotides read TGTGCCACCCGCCGGGCGGGTGCAGATACGCAGTATTTT. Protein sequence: CATRRAGADTQYF.

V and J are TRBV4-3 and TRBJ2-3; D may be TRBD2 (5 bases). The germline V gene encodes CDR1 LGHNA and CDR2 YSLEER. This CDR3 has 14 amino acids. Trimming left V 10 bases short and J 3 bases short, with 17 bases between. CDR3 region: CANPPAGATDTQYF. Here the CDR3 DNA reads TGCGCCAATCCGCCGGCGGGCGCGACAGATACGCAGTATTTT.

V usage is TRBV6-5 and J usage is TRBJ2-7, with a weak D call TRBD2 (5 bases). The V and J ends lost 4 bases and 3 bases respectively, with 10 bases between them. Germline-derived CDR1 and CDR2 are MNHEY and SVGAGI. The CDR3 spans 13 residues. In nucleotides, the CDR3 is TGTGCCAGCAGTTCCTCGAGGGTCTACGAGCAGTACTTC. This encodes CASSSSRVYEQYF.

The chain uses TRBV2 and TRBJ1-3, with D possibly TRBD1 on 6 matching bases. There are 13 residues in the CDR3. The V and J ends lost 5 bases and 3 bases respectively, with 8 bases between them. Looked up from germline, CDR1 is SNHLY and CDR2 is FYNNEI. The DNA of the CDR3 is TGTGCCAGCAGTACGGACAGTGGAAACACCATATATTTT. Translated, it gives CASSTDSGNTIYF. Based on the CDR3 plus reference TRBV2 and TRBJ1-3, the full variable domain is EPEVTQTPSHQVTQMGQEVILRCVPISNHLYFYWYRQILGQKVEFLVSFYNNEISEKSEIFDDQFSVERPDGSNFTLKIRSTKLEDSAMYFCASSTDSGNTIYFGEGSWLTVV.

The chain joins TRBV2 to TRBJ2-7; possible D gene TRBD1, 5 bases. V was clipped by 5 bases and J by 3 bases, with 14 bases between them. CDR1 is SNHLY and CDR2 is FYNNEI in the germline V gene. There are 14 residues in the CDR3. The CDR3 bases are TGTGCCAGCAGTTTCCAGGGCGTCTTCTACGAGCAGTACTTC. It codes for CASSFQGVFYEQYF.

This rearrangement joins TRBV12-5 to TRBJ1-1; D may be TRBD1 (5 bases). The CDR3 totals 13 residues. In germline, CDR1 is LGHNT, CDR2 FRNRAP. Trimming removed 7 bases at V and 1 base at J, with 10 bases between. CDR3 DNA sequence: TGTGCTAGTGCCTTTCAGGGGAACACTGAAGCTTTCTTT. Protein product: CASAFQGNTEAFF. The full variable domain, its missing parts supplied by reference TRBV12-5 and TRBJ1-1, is DARVTQTPRHKVTEMGQEVTMRCQPILGHNTVFWYRQTMMQGLELLAYFRNRAPLDDSGMPKDRFSAEMPDATLATLKIQPSEPRDSAVYFCASAFQGNTEAFFGQGTRLTVV.

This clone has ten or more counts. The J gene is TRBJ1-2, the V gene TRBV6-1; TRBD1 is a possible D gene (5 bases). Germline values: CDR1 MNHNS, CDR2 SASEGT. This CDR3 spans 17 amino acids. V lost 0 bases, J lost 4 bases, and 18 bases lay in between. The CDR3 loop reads CASSEALTGAVGYGYTF. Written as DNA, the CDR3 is TGTGCCAGCAGTGAAGCGCTAACCGGGGCCGTTGGCTATGGCTACACCTTC.

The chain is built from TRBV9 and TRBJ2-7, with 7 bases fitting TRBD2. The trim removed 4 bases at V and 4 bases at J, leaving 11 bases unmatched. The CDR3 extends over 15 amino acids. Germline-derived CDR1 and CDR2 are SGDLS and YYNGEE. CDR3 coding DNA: TGTGCCAGCAGCTTAGGATTATCTAGCGGATACGAGCAGTACTTC. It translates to CASSLGLSSGYEQYF.

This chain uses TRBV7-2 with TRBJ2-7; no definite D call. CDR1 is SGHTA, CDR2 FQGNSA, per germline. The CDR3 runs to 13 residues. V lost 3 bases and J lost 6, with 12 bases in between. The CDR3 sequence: CASSLGSSSEQYF. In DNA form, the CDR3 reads TGTGCCAGCAGCTTGGGGTCTAGTTCCGAGCAGTACTTC.

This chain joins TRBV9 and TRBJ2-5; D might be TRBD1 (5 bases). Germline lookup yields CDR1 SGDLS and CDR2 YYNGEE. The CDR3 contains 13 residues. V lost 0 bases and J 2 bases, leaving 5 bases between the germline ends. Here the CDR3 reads CASSVDRQETQYF. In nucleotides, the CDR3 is TGTGCCAGCAGCGTAGACAGGCAAGAGACCCAGTACTTC.